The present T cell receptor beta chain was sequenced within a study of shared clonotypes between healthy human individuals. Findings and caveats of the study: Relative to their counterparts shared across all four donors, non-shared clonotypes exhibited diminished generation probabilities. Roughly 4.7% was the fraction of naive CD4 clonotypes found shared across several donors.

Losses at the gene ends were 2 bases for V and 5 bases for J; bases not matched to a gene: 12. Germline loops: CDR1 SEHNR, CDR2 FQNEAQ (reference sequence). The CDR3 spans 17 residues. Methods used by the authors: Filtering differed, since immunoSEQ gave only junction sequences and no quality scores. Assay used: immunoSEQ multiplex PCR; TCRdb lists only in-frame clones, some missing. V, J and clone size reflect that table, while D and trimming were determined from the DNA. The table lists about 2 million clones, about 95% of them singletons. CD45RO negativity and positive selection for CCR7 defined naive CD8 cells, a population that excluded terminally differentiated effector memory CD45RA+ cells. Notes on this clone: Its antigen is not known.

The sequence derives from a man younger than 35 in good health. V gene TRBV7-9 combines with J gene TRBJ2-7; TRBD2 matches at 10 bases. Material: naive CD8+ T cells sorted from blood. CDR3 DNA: TGTGCCAGCAGCTTATCTGCCCTAGCGGGAGTAGTTGACGAGCAGTACTTC. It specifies CASSLSALAGVVDEQYF.